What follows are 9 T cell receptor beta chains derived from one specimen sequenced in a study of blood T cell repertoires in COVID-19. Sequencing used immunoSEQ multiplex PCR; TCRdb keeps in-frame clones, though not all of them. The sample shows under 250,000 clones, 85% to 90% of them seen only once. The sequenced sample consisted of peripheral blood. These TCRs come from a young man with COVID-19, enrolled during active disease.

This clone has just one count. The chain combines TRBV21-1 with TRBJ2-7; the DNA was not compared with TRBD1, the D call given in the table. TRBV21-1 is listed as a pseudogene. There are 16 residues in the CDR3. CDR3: CASGQPLDRGSNEQYF. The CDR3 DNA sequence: TGTGCCAGCGGGCAGCCCCTGGACAGGGGGAGCAACGAGCAGTACTTC.

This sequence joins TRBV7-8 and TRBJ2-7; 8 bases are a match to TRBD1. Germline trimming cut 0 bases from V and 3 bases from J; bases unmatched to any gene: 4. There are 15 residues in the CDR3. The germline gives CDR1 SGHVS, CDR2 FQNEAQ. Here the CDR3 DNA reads TGTGCCAGCAGCTTAGCTCGTGACAGGGGCTACGAGCAGTACTTC. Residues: CASSLARDRGYEQYF.

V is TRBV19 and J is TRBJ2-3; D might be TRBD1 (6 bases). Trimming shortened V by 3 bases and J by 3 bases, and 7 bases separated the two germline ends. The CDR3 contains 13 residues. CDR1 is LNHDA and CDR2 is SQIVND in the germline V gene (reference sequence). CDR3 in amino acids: CASSIRGTDTQYF. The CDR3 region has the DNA TGTGCCAGTAGTATCAGGGGAACAGATACGCAGTATTTT.

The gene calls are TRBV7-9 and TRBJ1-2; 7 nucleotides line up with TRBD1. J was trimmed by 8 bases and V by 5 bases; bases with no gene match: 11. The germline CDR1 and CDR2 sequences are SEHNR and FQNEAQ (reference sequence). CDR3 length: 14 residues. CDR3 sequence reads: CASSTPSPTGGYTF. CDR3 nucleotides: TGTGCCAGCAGCACACCATCCCCGACAGGGGGCTACACCTTC.

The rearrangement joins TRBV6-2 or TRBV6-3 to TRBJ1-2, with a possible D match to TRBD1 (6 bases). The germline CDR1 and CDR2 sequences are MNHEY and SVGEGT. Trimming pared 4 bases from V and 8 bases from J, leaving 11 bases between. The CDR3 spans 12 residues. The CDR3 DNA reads TGTGCCAGCAGTTTTCCAGGGGACGGCTACACCTTC. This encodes CASSFPGDGYTF.

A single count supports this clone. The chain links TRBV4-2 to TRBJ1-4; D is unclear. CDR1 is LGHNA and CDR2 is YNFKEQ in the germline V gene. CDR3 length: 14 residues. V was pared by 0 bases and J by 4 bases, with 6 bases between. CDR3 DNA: TGTGCCAGCAGCCAAGATCCCCGTAATGAAAAACTGTTTTTT. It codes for CASSQDPRNEKLFF.

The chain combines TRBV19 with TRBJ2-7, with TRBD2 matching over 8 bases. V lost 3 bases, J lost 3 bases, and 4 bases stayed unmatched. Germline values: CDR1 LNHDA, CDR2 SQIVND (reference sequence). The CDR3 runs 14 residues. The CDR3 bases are TGTGCCAGTAGTATTCTAGCGGGTCTCTACGAGCAGTACTTC. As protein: CASSILAGLYEQYF.

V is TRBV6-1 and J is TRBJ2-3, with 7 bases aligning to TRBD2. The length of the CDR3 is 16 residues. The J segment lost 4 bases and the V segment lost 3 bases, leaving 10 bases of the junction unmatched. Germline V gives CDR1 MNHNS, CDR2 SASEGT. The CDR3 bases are TGTGCCAGCAGTGACCCACTGGCGGGAGATCCAGATACGCAGTATTTT. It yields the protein CASSDPLAGDPDTQYF.

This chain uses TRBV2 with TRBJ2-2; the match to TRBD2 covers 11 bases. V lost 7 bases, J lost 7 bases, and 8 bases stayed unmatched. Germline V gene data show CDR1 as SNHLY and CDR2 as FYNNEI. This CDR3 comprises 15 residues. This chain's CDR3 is CASNEIAGGIGELFF. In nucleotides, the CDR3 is TGTGCCAGCAACGAGATAGCGGGGGGGATCGGGGAGCTGTTTTTT.